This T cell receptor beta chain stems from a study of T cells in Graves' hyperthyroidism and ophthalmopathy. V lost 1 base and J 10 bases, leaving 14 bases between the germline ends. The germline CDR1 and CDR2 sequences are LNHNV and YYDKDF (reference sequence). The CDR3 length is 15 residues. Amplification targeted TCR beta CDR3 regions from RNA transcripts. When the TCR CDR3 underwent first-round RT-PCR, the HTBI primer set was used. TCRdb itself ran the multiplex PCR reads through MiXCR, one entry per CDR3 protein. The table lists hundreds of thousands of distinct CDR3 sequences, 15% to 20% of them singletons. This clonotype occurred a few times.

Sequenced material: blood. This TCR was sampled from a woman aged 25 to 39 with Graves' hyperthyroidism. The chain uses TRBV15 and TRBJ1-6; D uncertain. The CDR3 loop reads CATSRVAGLGSPLHF. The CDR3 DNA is TGTGCCACCAGCAGAGTTGCGGGGTTGGGGTCACCCCTCCACTTT.